The 14 T cell receptor beta chains below were found in one sample sequenced in a study of low-dose radiotherapy and immunotherapy resistance in tumors. TRAV- and TRBV-specific primers, spanning alpha and beta chains, primed first-strand cDNA. The TCRs were subjected to amplification over about 20 PCR cycles employing a constant-region primer in conjunction with a V-primer adapter. MiXCR was run by TCRdb on the reads, yielding one entry per CDR3 protein. The table shows approximately 45,000 distinct CDR3 sequences, with 25% occurring only once. Documented time point: after trial treatment. The treatment denotes: LDRT plus nivolumab, ipilimumab, low-dose cyclophosphamide and aspirin (RACIN trial). The sample was PBMCs, taken after low-dose radiotherapy plus immunotherapy. Every receptor here comes from a male donor with prostate cancer.

V is TRBV12-3 or TRBV12-4 and J is TRBJ1-1; D gene unclear. Deletions cut 4 bases from V and 3 bases from J, with 9 bases between. This CDR3 region has 13 residues. The CDR3 loop reads CASSSGLDTEAFF. The CDR3 DNA is TGTGCCAGCAGTTCAGGACTGGACACTGAAGCTTTCTTT.

The table lists this clonotype with a few counts. V and J are TRBV3-1 and TRBJ2-5, with a tentative D call TRBD2 (6 bases). Trimming took 4 bases from V and 7 from J, leaving 22 bases between them. The germline V gene has CDR1 LGHDT and CDR2 YNNKEL (reference sequence). The CDR3 has 16 residues. CDR3 amino acids: CASSPTLGETGGTQYF. The CDR3 coding sequence is TGTGCCAGCAGCCCAACCCTGGGGGAGACCGGGGGGACCCAGTACTTC.

This clonotype is a singleton in its sample. A read error is likely here: a far larger clone is one base away. The V and J genes are TRBV29-1 and TRBJ2-7; 10 bases align to TRBD2. Losses at the gene ends were 7 bases for V and 7 bases for J; bases not matched to a gene: 19. The CDR3 covers 16 residues. Germline V lookup: CDR1 SQVTM, CDR2 ANQGSEA. The CDR3, as DNA: TGCAGCGCACTGGGGCTAGCGGGAGTCTCCTACAATGAGCAGTACTTC. This encodes CSALGLAGVSYNEQYF.

This clonotype showed up many times. This chain links TRBV2 with TRBJ2-3; D may be TRBD2 (6 bases). The CDR3 runs 14 residues. V gave up 6 bases and J gave up 0 bases, with 10 bases separating them. Germline V gene data show CDR1 as SNHLY and CDR2 as FYNNEI. This CDR3 is CASSRDSSTDTQYF. The DNA for the CDR3 is TGTGCCAGCAGCCGGGACTCCAGCACAGATACGCAGTATTTT.

The chain links TRBV4-3 to TRBJ2-1, with D uncertain. This CDR3 has 14 residues. Trimming removed 0 bases at V and 10 bases at J, with 13 bases between. CDR1 and CDR2 (germline): LGHNA, YSLEER. The CDR3 DNA is TGCGCCAGCAGCCAAGACCCCTCAACCTACGAGCAGTTCTTC. Translated, it gives CASSQDPSTYEQFF.

This clonotype was observed a handful of times. This chain joins TRBV27 and TRBJ2-7; 8 bases align to TRBD2. Germline values: CDR1 MNHEY, CDR2 SMNVEV (reference sequence). The CDR3 runs 13 residues. After removal of 0 bases from V and 7 bases from J, the junction contained 2 bases not matched to a gene. The CDR3 bases are TGTGCCAGCAGTTTATCCACGGGGGGGGAGCAGTACTTC. Amino acid sequence: CASSLSTGGEQYF.

In this sample, this clonotype turned up many times. The chain is built from TRBV19 and TRBJ2-1; D perhaps matches TRBD2 (5 bases). The CDR3 runs to 13 residues. Germline CDR1 is LNHDA and CDR2 is SQIVND (reference sequence). Trimming cost V 6 bases and J 7 bases, with 13 bases left between them. Written as DNA, the CDR3 is TGTGCCAGTAGGTCTAGCAGTCGGAATGAGCAGTTCTTC. Translating gives CASRSSSRNEQFF.

The table lists this clonotype with many counts. V is TRBV27 and J is TRBJ2-6; TRBD1 agrees at 7 bases. The CDR3 runs to 15 residues. Germline V gene sequence: CDR1 MNHEY, CDR2 SMNVEV (reference sequence). The V segment lost 5 bases and the J segment 4 bases; nucleotides outside the gene matches: 5. DNA of the CDR3: TGTGCCAGCAGTGCCAGGGGGTCGGGGGCCAACGTCCTGACTTTC. Amino acid sequence: CASSARGSGANVLTF.

This clonotype was detected ten times or more. The CDR3, as DNA: TGTGCCAGCAGCGGGACTAGCGGGGAGACCCAGTACTTC. Encoded protein: CASSGTSGETQYF. This chain connects TRBV5-4 to TRBJ2-5; 12 positions match TRBD2. J lost 5 bases, V lost 4 bases, and 0 bases had no gene match. The germline V gene encodes CDR1 SGHNT and CDR2 YYREEE (reference sequence). The CDR3 has 13 amino acids.

There are many counts of this clonotype. V and J are TRBV6-5 and TRBJ1-5, with D perhaps matching TRBD1 (6 bases). Per germline, CDR1 MNHEY and CDR2 SVGAGI. Trimming shortened V by 6 bases and J by 6 bases, and 15 bases separated the two germline ends. This CDR3 spans 14 amino acids. This CDR3 reads CASREQGGSQPQHF. The CDR3, as DNA: TGTGCCAGCAGAGAACAGGGAGGGAGTCAGCCCCAGCATTTT.

By sample fraction, this clonotype is medium-sized (0.01 to 0.1%). The chain combines TRBV28 with TRBJ2-5; D is ambiguous. The germline CDR1 and CDR2 sequences are MDHEN and SYDVKM. The CDR3 totals 15 residues. V gave up 10 bases and J gave up 5 bases, with 23 bases separating them. CDR3 sequence: CATNKGFSPRETQYF. In nucleotides, the CDR3 is TGTGCCACCAATAAAGGGTTCTCCCCAAGGGAGACCCAGTACTTC.

This clonotype turned up a few times. The chain links TRBV2 to TRBJ2-7; the match to TRBD2 covers 9 bases. The CDR3 sequence is 14 residues long. CDR1 is SNHLY and CDR2 is FYNNEI in the germline V gene. The trim removed 6 bases at V and 4 bases at J, leaving 7 bases unmatched. CDR3: CASSAAGGPYEQYF. CDR3 DNA: TGTGCCAGCAGCGCTGCGGGGGGGCCGTACGAGCAGTACTTC.

This clonotype was detected ten times or more. The chain couples TRBV5-1 to TRBJ1-1; no clear D. Trimming stripped 1 base from V and 0 bases from J, with 7 bases between. The CDR3 contains 14 residues. From germline, CDR1 is SGHRS and CDR2 YFSETQ. The CDR3 DNA is TGCGCCAGCAGCTTGCAGACCTTGAACACTGAAGCTTTCTTT. This sequence encodes CASSLQTLNTEAFF.

This clonotype was seen at least ten times. This chain uses TRBV7-6 with TRBJ1-1; TRBD1 aligns across 10 bases. Trimming cost V 0 bases and J 2 bases; bases outside gene matches: 9. CDR3 length: 18 amino acids. In germline, CDR1 is SGHVS, CDR2 FNYEAQ. CDR3 in DNA: TGTGCCAGCAGCTTAGCCCTCAGGGACAGGGGAGCCAACACTGAAGCTTTCTTT. This codes for CASSLALRDRGANTEAFF.